This TCR beta chain was sequenced in a study of T cells in Graves' hyperthyroidism and ophthalmopathy. Findings and limits, study-wide: Blood samples included most of the expanded thyroid clonotypes exceeding 0.001.

Germline lookup yields CDR1 MNHEY and CDR2 SVGAGI. V lost 6 bases to trimming and J lost 4 bases; unmatched junction nucleotides: 5. This CDR3 has 15 residues. Amplification of TCR beta CDR3 regions was performed using RNA transcripts as template. First-round RT-PCR with HTBI primers amplified the TCR CDR3 region. MiXCR, run by TCRdb on the multiplex PCR reads, gives a single entry per CDR3 protein. The sample includes hundreds of thousands of distinct CDR3 sequences, about 14% of them seen just once. On this clonotype: Its antigen is not identified.

This clonotype was sampled from a woman aged 50 to 60 with Graves' ophthalmopathy. Sequenced sample: blood. The V and J genes are TRBV6-5 and TRBJ1-5; 11 positions match TRBD1. The CDR3 loop reads CASSYGQGANQPQHF. The CDR3, as DNA: TGTGCCAGCAGCTATGGACAGGGGGCTAATCAGCCCCAGCATTTT.